This TCR beta chain was identified during a study of shared clonotypes between healthy human individuals. Study-level results: Generation probabilities of non-shared clonotypes were lower (relative to those shared by all four donors). Estimated richness values were generally larger in naive subsets than in memory subsets.

The V segment lost 5 bases and the J segment 0 bases; nucleotides outside the gene matches: 6. Germline-derived CDR1 and CDR2 are SGHRS and YFSETQ. The CDR3 spans 15 residues. On this clone itself: Its antigen is not known.

Replicate PCRs from sorted subsets contained roughly 220 ng DNA, which is 30,000 to 35,000 T cell genomes. The repertoire was sequenced with immunoSEQ multiplex PCR; TCRdb's copy has only in-frame clones and lacks some. The table has approximately 980,000 clones, 76% seen once; the top ten hold about 1.5%. Sequenced input: memory CD4+ T cells sorted from blood. The subset was: CD45RA-negative fraction. V is TRBV5-1 and J is TRBJ2-3; TRBD2 matches 7 bases. The source of this sequence is a man aged 18 to 29 in good health. The CDR3 DNA reads TGCGCCAGCAGACCGCTAGCGGTTAGCACAGATACGCAGTATTTT. Amino acids: CASRPLAVSTDTQYF.